This T cell receptor beta chain was captured in a study of Graves' ophthalmopathy and Graves' hyperthyroidism. Study as a whole: Peripheral blood (taken before any treatment) was collected at initial diagnosis.

Aged 18 to 65, hyperthyroidism patients had been newly diagnosed, with under 2 months' duration. Patients were diagnosed from clinical symptoms, serum thyroxine, TRAb, thyroid ultrasound and orbital computed tomography. This clonotype was observed at least ten times. Deletions cut 6 bases from V and 0 bases from J, with 17 bases between. The germline gives CDR1 LNHDA, CDR2 SQIVND (reference sequence). The CDR3 is 17 amino acids. The authors amplified TCR beta CDR3 regions from RNA transcripts. A first-round RT-PCR used HTBI primers, followed by a second-round multiplex PCR. MiXCR, run by TCRdb on the multiplex PCR reads, gives a single entry per CDR3 protein. Found here are 400,000 to 450,000 distinct CDR3 sequences, under 25% of them singletons; the top ten hold approximately 3%.

This chain links TRBV19 with TRBJ2-2; D remains unclear. This TCR derives from a woman aged 18-30 years with stable Graves' hyperthyroidism. The sample taken for sequencing was peripheral blood. For the CDR3, the DNA is TGTGCCAGTAGCGAGCGATGGGCTAGGTCGAACACCGGGGAGCTGTTTTTT. Protein sequence: CASSERWARSNTGELFF.